A single sample gave rise to the 18 T cell receptor beta chains below, sequenced in a study of OX40 agonist ivuxolimab in advanced cancers. Here immunoSEQ multiplex PCR was the method, and the copy in TCRdb shows in-frame clones only, minus some. This sample has 40,000 to 45,000 clones, with approximately 83% found just once. The material was CD4+ or CD8+ T cells sorted from blood, obtained in a trial of the OX40 agonist ivuxolimab. The receptors shown here come from an adult with an advanced solid tumor such as melanoma, head and neck, liver or kidney cancer.

The CDR3 here is CASSLMPGPSYGYTF. For the CDR3, the DNA is TGTGCCAGCAGCCTTATGCCGGGGCCCAGCTATGGCTACACCTTC. The chain links TRBV7-8 to TRBJ1-2; possible D gene TRBD1, 5 bases. Trimming took 5 bases from V and 4 from J, leaving 17 bases between them. Germline V CDR1 and CDR2: SGHVS, FQNEAQ. CDR3 size: 15 residues.

The chain carries TRBV9 and TRBJ2-7; D may be TRBD1 (5 bases). The CDR3 covers 18 residues. Germline CDR1 and CDR2: SGDLS and YYNGEE. Trimming removed 5 bases at V and 0 bases at J, with 24 bases between. The DNA for the CDR3 is TGTGCCAGCAGTGGAACCCCCTATCAGGGCCTCAGCTCCTACGAGCAGTACTTC. Translated: CASSGTPYQGLSSYEQYF. The variable domain in full, completed from reference TRBV9 and TRBJ2-7, reads DSGVTQTPKHLITATGQRVTLRCSPRSGDLSVYWYQQSLDQGLQFLIQYYNGEERAKGNILERFSAQQFPDLHSELNLSSLELGDSALYFCASSGTPYQGLSSYEQYFGPGTRLTVT.

For the CDR3, the DNA is TGTGCCAGCTCACCGCCCGCGACAGGGACCTACGAGCAGTACTTC. It is translated as CASSPPATGTYEQYF. The rearrangement uses TRBV18 and TRBJ2-7, with 7 bases that match TRBD1. The CDR3 length is 15 residues. Trimming removed 3 bases from V and 2 bases from J; junction bases left unmatched: 7. Germline values: CDR1 KGHSH, CDR2 LQKENI.

This rearrangement joins TRBV11-2 to TRBJ2-7; 7 nucleotides align to TRBD1. CDR3 length: 16 residues. The germline V gene encodes CDR1 SGHAT and CDR2 FQNNGV. V trimming: 5 bases; J trimming: 2 bases; junction bases outside the gene matches: 12. The CDR3 reads CASSPWGTGQTYEQYF. CDR3 DNA: TGTGCCAGCAGCCCCTGGGGTACGGGACAGACCTACGAGCAGTACTTC.

The chain has TRBV10-3 and TRBJ2-1; 8 bases line up with TRBD2. Trimming removed 0 bases from V and 5 bases from J; junction bases left unmatched: 12. The CDR3 consists of 18 residues. Germline CDR1 ENHRY, CDR2 SYGVKD. CDR3 coding DNA: TGTGCCATCAGTGAGTCATGGTGGGCGGGGGGTAAGGACAATGAGCAGTTCTTC. Amino acid sequence: CAISESWWAGGKDNEQFF.

The chain recombines TRBV30 with TRBJ2-7; either TRBD1 or TRBD2 may fit D (5 bases each). The CDR3 runs to 13 residues. Trimming took 2 bases from V and 1 from J, leaving 9 bases between them. The V gene's germline CDR1 is GTSNPN and CDR2 SVGIG (reference sequence). The chain's CDR3 is CAWSWDLSYEQYF. As DNA, the CDR3 is TGTGCCTGGAGTTGGGACCTTTCCTACGAGCAGTACTTC.

A few counts support this clone. V gene TRBV4-1 combines with J gene TRBJ2-7; 13 bases line up with TRBD2. Germline values: CDR1 MGHRA, CDR2 YSYEKL. The CDR3 sequence is 15 residues long. The V and J ends lost 2 bases and 3 bases, in that order; junction bases with no gene match: 1. CDR3: CASSQRTSGGYEQYF. DNA of the CDR3: TGCGCCAGCAGCCAACGGACTAGCGGGGGCTACGAGCAGTACTTC.

This chain connects TRBV5-1 to TRBJ1-2; D is perhaps TRBD1 (5 bases). With 3 bases removed from V and 4 bases from J, the gap between germline ends came to 16 bases. Germline V lookup: CDR1 SGHRS, CDR2 YFSETQ. The CDR3 loop spans 15 amino acids. The DNA for the CDR3 is TGCGCCAGCAGCTATAGCACGGGACCGATCTATGGCTACACCTTC. This sequence encodes CASSYSTGPIYGYTF. Together with reference TRBV5-1 and TRBJ1-2, the CDR3 gives the full variable domain: KAGVTQTPRYLIKTRGQQVTLSCSPISGHRSVSWYQQTPGQGLQFLFEYFSETQRNKGNFPGRFSGRQFSNSRSEMNVSTLELGDSALYLCASSYSTGPIYGYTFGSGTRLTVV.

The chain uses TRBV4-1 and TRBJ1-5, with unresolved D. Germline loops: CDR1 MGHRA, CDR2 YSYEKL. CDR3 size: 13 residues. V lost 4 bases and J 7 bases, leaving 11 bases between the germline ends. CDR3 DNA: TGCGCCAGCAGCCCCCTTTTTAGGCAGCCCCAGCATTTT. Protein: CASSPLFRQPQHF.

The chain links TRBV6-5 to TRBJ1-1; D gene unclear. The germline CDR1 and CDR2 sequences are MNHEY and SVGAGI. Trimming took off 3 bases at V and 0 bases at J, with 5 bases between the two ends. The CDR3 covers 13 residues. Here the CDR3 DNA reads TGTGCCAGCAGTTATCTGTTGAACACTGAAGCTTTCTTT. It specifies CASSYLLNTEAFF.

The chain links TRBV7-9 to TRBJ1-1, with a tentative D call TRBD1 (5 bases). The germline V and J ends were trimmed by 5 bases and 5 bases, with 15 bases remaining between them. Germline CDR1 SEHNR, CDR2 FQNEAQ (reference sequence). The CDR3 runs 14 residues. DNA for the CDR3: TGTGCCAGCAGCCATTCGGGGGGGAATACTGAAGCTTTCTTT. Protein: CASSHSGGNTEAFF.

The chain recombines TRBV27 with TRBJ1-1; 12 bases map to TRBD1. Germline V gene data show CDR1 as MNHEY and CDR2 as SMNVEV (reference sequence). The J segment lost 10 bases and the V segment lost 7 bases, leaving 13 bases of the junction unmatched. This CDR3 comprises 15 residues. In nucleotides, the CDR3 is TGTGCCAGCACCCACTACCCCCGGGACAGGGGGCCAGCTTTCTTT. As protein: CASTHYPRDRGPAFF.

In DNA, the CDR3 is TGTGCCAGCTCACCAATGACAGGCTGGAACACTGAAGCTTTCTTT. It is translated as CASSPMTGWNTEAFF. The chain carries TRBV18 and TRBJ1-1; TRBD1 is a possible D gene (6 bases). With 2 bases removed from V and 1 base from J, the gap between germline ends came to 11 bases. The length of the CDR3 is 15 residues. CDR1 is KGHSH and CDR2 is LQKENI in the germline V gene. Full variable domain (remainder filled in from reference TRBV18 and TRBJ1-1): NAGVMQNPRHLVRRRGQEARLRCSPMKGHSHVYWYRQLPEEGLKFMVYLQKENIIDESGMPKERFSAEFPKEGPSILRIQQVVRGDSAAYFCASSPMTGWNTEAFFGQGTRLTVV.

The chain combines TRBV7-2 with TRBJ1-3, with D uncertain. Germline values: CDR1 SGHTA, CDR2 FQGNSA. Between the trimmed V and J ends, which lost 3 bases and 2 bases, there was a span of 2 bases. The CDR3 has 12 amino acids. CDR3 DNA sequence: TGTGCCAGCAGCTTCCCTGGAAACACCATATATTTT. Translation gives CASSFPGNTIYF.

The CDR3 reads CASSRPGGVDTQYF. The CDR3 DNA reads as TGTGCCAGCAGCCGCCCAGGGGGCGTAGATACGCAGTATTTT. V usage is TRBV6-5 and J usage is TRBJ2-3, with 8 positions matching TRBD1. The CDR3 is made up of 14 amino acids. V shed 6 bases, J shed 5 bases, and the junction held 7 bases outside the gene matches. Germline CDR1 MNHEY, CDR2 SVGAGI.

The genes are TRBV7-2 and TRBJ1-2; perhaps TRBD1 as D (5 bases). The CDR3 runs 13 residues. V dropped 2 bases and J dropped 4 bases, with 8 bases sitting between them. Germline lookup yields CDR1 SGHTA and CDR2 FQGNSA. The CDR3 sequence is CASSLQGIYGYTF. The CDR3 DNA reads as TGTGCCAGCAGCTTACAGGGTATCTATGGCTACACCTTC. Full variable domain (outside the CDR3, taken from reference TRBV7-2 and TRBJ1-2): GAGVSQSPSNKVTEKGKDVELRCDPISGHTALYWYRQSLGQGLEFLIYFQGNSAPDKSGLPSDRFSAERTGGSVSTLTIQRTQQEDSAVYLCASSLQGIYGYTFGSGTRLTVV.

This clone came up once. The chain has TRBV7-2 and TRBJ1-1, with TRBD1 matching 8 bases. The CDR3 has 14 amino acids. CDR1 and CDR2 (germline): SGHTA, FQGNSA. V trimming: 5 bases; J trimming: 4 bases; junction bases outside the gene matches: 6. The CDR3 spells CASSQQGEGTEAFF. The CDR3 DNA reads as TGTGCCAGCAGCCAACAGGGGGAAGGCACTGAAGCTTTCTTT.

The chain employs TRBV4-2 and TRBJ2-7, with unresolved D. Deletions cut 3 bases from V and 3 bases from J, with 15 bases between. In germline, CDR1 is LGHNA, CDR2 YNFKEQ. The CDR3 length is 15 residues. CDR3 sequence: CASSHTQNTNYEQYF. The DNA for the CDR3 is TGTGCCAGCAGCCATACCCAGAACACAAACTACGAGCAGTACTTC.